The rows below give T cell receptor beta chains drawn from one sample of a study of radiotherapy plus CTLA-4 blockade in lung cancer. Using immunoSEQ multiplex PCR, the repertoire was profiled, and TCRdb retains in-frame clones only, with some absent. Found here are some 80,000 clones, about four fifths of them singletons; the top ten hold over 20%. This specimen consisted of peripheral blood, obtained from a patient treated with radiotherapy plus ipilimumab. These receptors were obtained from a human donor with non-small cell lung cancer whose response to radiotherapy plus ipilimumab could not be evaluated. Some clones in this sample may be carry-over from other donors' samples. The CDR3 runs from the conserved cysteine through the conserved F or W. A D gene is named only where the DNA matches it firmly. Rows give clone size only sometimes, using once, few, many, or a class for an expanded clone.

v_call	d_call	clone_size	j_call	cdr3_aa	cdr3_nt
TRBV6-1	.	.	TRBJ1-1	CASNRDIAFF	TGTGCCAGCAACAGGGACATAGCTTTCTTT
TRBV6-1	.	few	TRBJ2-7	CASSVEESPSYEQYF	TGTGCCAGCAGCGTAGAGGAGTCCCCCAGCTACGAGCAGTACTTC
TRBV4-1	TRBD1	once	TRBJ1-2	CASSLDGTGPSTF	TGCGCCAGCAGCCTCGACGGGACAGGGCCTTCCACCTTC
TRBV11-2	TRBD1	.	TRBJ1-3	CASSSTTGNSGNTIYF	TGTGCCAGCAGCTCGACGACAGGGAACTCTGGAAACACCATATATTTT
TRBV7-2	TRBD2	few	TRBJ2-1	CASSLGTSRSNEQFF	TGTGCCAGCAGCTTGGGGACTAGCCGCTCCAATGAGCAGTTCTTC
TRBV28	.	.	TRBJ2-3	CASSLWPGLREGDTQYF	TGTGCCAGCAGTTTATGGCCGGGCCTACGTGAGGGTGATACGCAGTATTTT
TRBV19	.	.	TRBJ1-5	CASTQKGAELYSNQPQHF	TGTGCCAGTACCCAAAAGGGAGCCGAACTGTATAGCAATCAGCCCCAGCATTTT
TRBV28	.	.	TRBJ1-2	CASSLEAAYYGYTF	TGTGCCAGCAGTTTAGAGGCGGCGTACTATGGCTACACCTTC
TRBV5-4	.	.	TRBJ2-3	CASRAAGAEDTQYF	TGTGCCAGCAGGGCGGCGGGGGCTGAAGATACGCAGTATTTT
TRBV4-3	.	many	TRBJ2-2	CASSHRGSTGELFF	TGCGCCAGCAGCCACCGGGGATCCACCGGGGAGCTGTTTTTT
TRBV4-2	TRBD2	.	TRBJ2-1	CASSQGSDFLAGVNEQFF	TGTGCCAGCAGCCAAGGAAGCGACTTTCTAGCGGGGGTCAATGAGCAGTTCTTC
TRBV2	.	.	TRBJ2-5	CASSEALGGETQYF	TGTGCCAGCAGTGAAGCGCTAGGGGGAGAGACCCAGTACTTC
TRBV28	.	.	TRBJ1-2	CATAPGHTAGYTF	TGTGCCACCGCCCCGGGACATACCGCCGGCTACACCTTC
TRBV28	.	.	TRBJ1-4	CASSARGGAYMGKLFF	TGTGCCAGCAGTGCTAGGGGGGGCGCGTACATGGGAAAACTGTTTTTT
TRBV4-1	TRBD1	.	TRBJ2-7	CASSQARTGGGYEQYF	TGCGCCAGCAGCCAAGCCCGGACAGGGGGAGGCTACGAGCAGTACTTC
TRBV7-3	TRBD2	.	TRBJ2-5	CASSQGWASGGAVDF	TGTGCCAGCAGCCAAGGTTGGGCTAGCGGGGGGGCAGTTGACTTC
TRBV14	TRBD1	.	TRBJ1-1	CASTGPRQGLNTEAFF	TGTGCCAGCACTGGGCCCAGACAGGGATTGAACACTGAAGCTTTCTTT
TRBV6-5	.	.	TRBJ1-6	CASSYGGTHSPLHF	TGTGCCAGCAGTTACGGTGGCACCCATTCACCCCTCCACTTT
TRBV6-1	.	.	TRBJ2-5	CASSATGQETQYF	TGTGCCAGCAGTGCGACAGGCCAAGAGACCCAGTACTTC
TRBV5-8	.	.	TRBJ2-3	CASSPAFPSQYTDTQYF	TGTGCCAGCAGCCCCGCTTTCCCATCCCAGTACACAGATACGCAGTATTTT
TRBV4-3	.	.	TRBJ1-2	CASSHLLQGNYGYTF	TGCGCCAGCAGCCACCTCCTCCAGGGTAACTATGGCTACACCTTC
TRBV5-5	TRBD2	.	TRBJ2-2	CASSFTSGSSTELFF	TGTGCCAGCAGCTTTACTAGCGGGAGCTCTACGGAGCTGTTTTTT
TRBV7-2	TRBD1	.	TRBJ1-2	CASTQTGQGAGSYGYTF	TGTGCCAGCACTCAAACGGGACAGGGTGCCGGCTCATATGGCTACACCTTC
TRBV7-2	TRBD1	.	TRBJ2-1	CASSLRATGGYNEQFF	TGTGCCAGCAGCTTAAGGGCGACAGGGGGCTACAATGAGCAGTTCTTC
TRBV6-5	.	once	TRBJ1-2	CASSYASNYGYTF	TGTGCCAGCAGTTACGCGTCTAACTATGGCTACACCTTC
TRBV28	.	.	TRBJ1-5	CASSLERGAQHF	TGTGCCAGCAGTTTAGAACGCGGGGCCCAGCATTTT
TRBV6-6	.	.	TRBJ1-1	CASSSLGAETAFF	TGTGCCAGCAGTTCCCTGGGGGCGGAGACAGCTTTCTTT
TRBV7-2	.	few	TRBJ2-3	CASSLAPARGTDTQYF	TGTGCCAGCAGCTTAGCACCTGCCAGGGGCACAGATACGCAGTATTTT
TRBV18	TRBD1	.	TRBJ1-5	CASSLDRGSNQPQHF	TGTGCCAGCTCACTGGACAGGGGGAGCAATCAGCCCCAGCATTTT
TRBV5-6	.	.	TRBJ2-7	CASSHTGYEQYF	TGTGCCAGCAGCCACACAGGATACGAGCAGTACTTC
TRBV7-2	TRBD2	.	TRBJ2-2	CASSLGARGTSANTGELFF	TGTGCCAGCAGCTTAGGCGCGCGGGGGACTAGCGCGAACACCGGGGAGCTGTTTTTT
TRBV9	.	.	TRBJ2-1	CASSLSIIGYNEQFF	TGTGCCAGCAGCCTGAGCATCATTGGCTACAATGAGCAGTTCTTC
TRBV4-3	TRBD1	.	TRBJ1-4	CASSHYGQGGEKLFF	TGCGCCAGCAGCCACTACGGACAGGGTGGGGAAAAACTGTTTTTT
TRBV4-3	.	few	TRBJ1-5	CASSPQQGNQPQHF	TGCGCCAGCAGCCCTCAACAGGGTAACCAGCCCCAGCATTTT
TRBV10-2	TRBD2	.	TRBJ2-3	CASRGLAGGTDTQYF	TGCGCCAGCAGGGGACTAGCGGGGGGCACAGATACGCAGTATTTT
TRBV5-1	.	.	TRBJ1-1	CASSLGGSTSNTEAFF	TGCGCCAGCAGCTTGGGGGGCTCAACAAGTAACACTGAAGCTTTCTTT
TRBV5-1	.	.	TRBJ1-2	CASSLGSHRYGYTF	TGCGCCAGCAGCTTGGGTTCCCATCGGTATGGCTACACCTTC
TRBV5-1	.	.	TRBJ1-4	CASSRSTASREEKLFF	TGCGCCAGCAGCCGATCCACAGCCTCCAGAGAAGAAAAACTGTTTTTT
TRBV4-2	TRBD2	.	TRBJ2-3	CASSQDTSGGAGDTQYF	TGTGCCAGCAGCCAAGATACTAGCGGGGGGGCGGGAGATACGCAGTATTTT